This T cell receptor beta chain was recovered during a study of regulatory T cells in long-lasting Graves disease. Time point given: persistent/refractory GD, antithyroid drugs over 5 years with positive TRAb. RNA isolated from PBMCs was used to make the TCR library. Guidelines of the American Thyroid Association were used to diagnose Graves' disease. This clonotype has a count of ten or more. Its antigen is currently unknown. Germline lookup yields CDR1 MNHEY and CDR2 SVGAGI. The J segment lost 0 bases and the V segment lost 0 bases, leaving 4 bases of the junction unmatched. The length of the CDR3 is 16 residues. Arm-PCR with iRepertoire HTBI primers amplified the CDR3 regions for these TCR beta libraries. Per the original data handling: In the combined samples, roughly 60 TRBV and 15 or so TRBJ segments were identified. TCRdb re-derived calls from the multiplex PCR reads in MiXCR, one entry per CDR3 protein. For this entry, the V and J calls and clone size follow TCRdb and not the study's own pipeline. The data contain a few hundred thousand distinct CDR3 sequences, 20% to 25% of them seen just once; the ten biggest clones take up under 15%.

General study results and limits: Newly diagnosed Graves' patients exceeded persistent ones in TCR diversity.

This chain joins TRBV6-5 and TRBJ1-1, with TRBD1 matching over 7 bases. This clonotype was obtained from a female donor with Graves disease. This sample comprised peripheral blood mononuclear cells (PBMCs), obtained when the disease was refractory, from a patient treated with antithyroid drugs. The CDR3 loop is CASSYSQTGLNTEAFF. The CDR3 DNA sequence: TGTGCCAGCAGTTACTCACAGACAGGGCTGAACACTGAAGCTTTCTTT.